A single sample is the source of the 29 T cell receptor beta chains below, sequenced in a study of cytomegalovirus exposure and HLA in healthy donors. The PCR had 60 Vbeta and 13 Jbeta primers. Clones were read by immunoSEQ multiplex PCR, and TCRdb kept only the in-frame ones, dropping some. Of over 65,000 clones listed, 65% to 80% were seen once; the top ten hold around 15%. The specimen was PBMCs. Every receptor here comes from a human donor in good health.

This clone was observed a few times. The CDR3 here is CASSPGTGWTGELFF. Here the CDR3 DNA reads TGTGCCAGCAGCCCTGGGACAGGGTGGACCGGGGAGCTGTTTTTT. The V gene is TRBV6-6, the J gene TRBJ2-2, with 9 bases identical to TRBD1. The CDR3 loop spans 15 amino acids. The germline V gene encodes CDR1 MNHNY and CDR2 SVGAGI (reference sequence). Trimming took 6 bases from V and 5 from J; bases not matched to a gene: 7.

J is TRBJ1-2 and V is TRBV5-4; no clear D. The CDR3 contains 15 residues. The germline V and J ends were trimmed by 3 bases and 2 bases, with 14 bases remaining between them. Germline V CDR1 and CDR2: SGHNT, YYREEE (reference sequence). CDR3 sequence reads: CASSSLEGGNYGYTF. The CDR3 region has the DNA TGTGCCAGCAGCTCGCTGGAAGGAGGAAACTATGGCTACACCTTC.

This rearrangement joins TRBV5-8 to TRBJ1-2; TRBD1 matches at 10 bases. CDR3 length equals 15 residues. Losses at the gene ends were 4 bases for V and 5 bases for J; bases not matched to a gene: 8. CDR1 is SGHTS and CDR2 is YDEGEE in the germline V gene. The CDR3 DNA reads TGTGCCAGCAGCCCGCGACAGGGGGCTAGGTATGGCTACACCTTC. Protein sequence: CASSPRQGARYGYTF.

This clone was recorded a few times. V and J are TRBV6-5 and TRBJ2-7, with D tentatively TRBD1 (6 bases). This CDR3 contains 13 residues. The germline CDR1 and CDR2 sequences are MNHEY and SVGAGI. Trimming removed 6 bases from V and 3 bases from J, with 12 bases in between. The CDR3 reads CASRGSGDYEQYF. The CDR3 nucleotides are TGTGCCAGCAGAGGGTCAGGGGACTACGAGCAGTACTTC.

The rearrangement joins TRBV28 to TRBJ1-5; a possible D gene is TRBD1 (6 bases). Germline V lookup: CDR1 MDHEN, CDR2 SYDVKM. The CDR3 extends over 13 amino acids. Trimming removed 8 bases from V and 7 bases from J, with 15 bases in between. The CDR3 sequence: CASHPGVGQPQHF. The DNA of the CDR3 is TGTGCCAGCCACCCAGGGGTCGGACAGCCCCAGCATTTT.

The chain employs TRBV4-1 and TRBJ2-1; 7 nucleotides line up with TRBD2. The V gene end was trimmed by 0 bases and the J gene end by 6 bases; junction bases not matched to a gene: 8. Germline V CDR1 and CDR2: MGHRA, YSYEKL. CDR3 length: 16 amino acids. CDR3 bases: TGCGCCAGCAGCCAAGATCGGGGGGACTCGTCCAATGAGCAGTTCTTC. The encoded protein is CASSQDRGDSSNEQFF.

The rearrangement uses TRBV10-1 and TRBJ2-1; D call uncertain. The V end was cut by 2 bases, the J end by 6 bases, with 8 bases between. The germline V gene encodes CDR1 WNHNN and CDR2 SYGVQD (reference sequence). The CDR3 is 13 residues long. CDR3 sequence (DNA): TGCGCCAGCAGTGAGCTAGGTTCCAATGAGCAGTTCTTC. It translates to CASSELGSNEQFF.

The V and J genes are TRBV9 and TRBJ1-2; D call uncertain. The ends were cut back, 3 bases at V and 7 bases at J, with 13 bases in the middle. This CDR3 comprises 13 residues. Germline CDR1 SGDLS, CDR2 YYNGEE. The chain's CDR3 is CASSASLLGGYTF. The CDR3 nucleotides read TGTGCCAGCAGCGCGAGCCTTCTCGGTGGCTACACCTTC.

The gene calls are TRBV7-6 and TRBJ1-3, with D possibly matching TRBD1 (6 bases). The V gene's germline CDR1 is SGHVS and CDR2 FNYEAQ. V lost 4 bases and J lost 0, with 10 bases in between. The CDR3 is 15 residues long. CDR3 residues: CASSSGQSSGNTIYF. CDR3 in DNA: TGTGCCAGCAGCTCAGGACAGAGCTCTGGAAACACCATATATTTT.

This chain links TRBV14 with TRBJ1-6; D not resolved. There are 14 residues in the CDR3. V lost 4 bases, J lost 2 bases, and 6 bases lay in between. CDR1 and CDR2 (germline): SGHDN, FVKESK. Here the CDR3 reads CASSRGTYNSPLHF. The CDR3 nucleotides read TGTGCCAGCAGCCGCGGAACCTATAATTCACCCCTCCACTTT.

This rearrangement joins TRBV14 to TRBJ1-1, with a possible D match to TRBD1 (5 bases). Germline V gene lookup returns CDR1 SGHDN and CDR2 FVKESK. The CDR3 has 17 amino acids. Trimming took off 0 bases at V and 1 base at J, with 15 bases between the two ends. In DNA form, the CDR3 reads TGTGCCAGCAGCCAAGAAAGGTCGGCAGGGTGGAACACTGAAGCTTTCTTT. Residues: CASSQERSAGWNTEAFF.

This clone occurred once. The J gene is TRBJ2-1, the V gene TRBV4-3; D possibly corresponds to TRBD1 (6 bases). Trimming shortened V by 0 bases and J by 15 bases, and 18 bases separated the two germline ends. Germline-derived CDR1 and CDR2 are LGHNA and YSLEER. This CDR3 has 14 residues. The CDR3 protein is CASSQEINTGFAFF. The CDR3 DNA follows: TGCGCCAGCAGCCAAGAAATCAACACAGGGTTTGCGTTCTTC.

The chain links TRBV30 to TRBJ1-1, with D maybe TRBD1 (5 bases). CDR1 GTSNPN and CDR2 SVGIG come from the germline V gene (reference sequence). The V and J ends lost 5 bases and 7 bases respectively, with 23 bases between them. This CDR3 has 15 residues. CDR3: CAWGAYTGGGREAFF. CDR3 DNA: TGTGCCTGGGGTGCCTACACGGGGGGAGGCCGTGAAGCTTTCTTT.

The V gene is TRBV19, the J gene TRBJ2-7, with 10 bases lining up with TRBD2. Per the germline V gene, CDR1 is LNHDA and CDR2 is SQIVND (reference sequence). This CDR3 region has 14 residues. V trimming: 3 bases; J trimming: 2 bases; junction bases outside the gene matches: 1. In DNA form, the CDR3 reads TGTGCCAGTAGTATCACTAGCGGGGCCTACGAGCAGTACTTC. Protein sequence: CASSITSGAYEQYF.

The table lists this clone with a count of one. The chain links TRBV6-5 to TRBJ1-2, with D possibly matching TRBD1 (5 bases). The CDR3 sequence is 14 residues long. Per germline, CDR1 MNHEY and CDR2 SVGAGI. V shed 0 bases and J shed 4 bases, with 9 bases lying between them. In DNA, the CDR3 is TGTGCCAGCAGTTACTCTAGGCAGGGCTATGGCTACACCTTC. Its protein product is CASSYSRQGYGYTF.

This clone showed up just once. The chain is built from TRBV6-5 and TRBJ1-4; TRBD1 matches at 9 bases. Germline V lookup: CDR1 MNHEY, CDR2 SVGAGI. V was clipped by 4 bases and J by 7 bases; unmatched bases: 4. The CDR3 covers 14 residues. CDR3 amino acids: CASSWDRAGEKLFF. CDR3 DNA sequence: TGTGCCAGCAGTTGGGACAGGGCTGGTGAAAAACTGTTTTTT.

This sequence joins TRBV19 and TRBJ2-5; D ambiguous. The V and J ends lost 1 base and 1 base respectively, with 10 bases between them. This CDR3 is built from 15 residues. Germline CDR1 is LNHDA and CDR2 is SQIVND (reference sequence). Here the CDR3 DNA reads TGTGCCAGTAGTATAGTCCAGGAAAGCCAAGAGACCCAGTACTTC. Protein sequence: CASSIVQESQETQYF. The complete variable domain, with remaining parts taken from reference TRBV19 and TRBJ2-5, reads DGGITQSPKYLFRKEGQNVTLSCEQNLNHDAMYWYRQDPGQGLRLIYYSQIVNDFQKGDIAEGYSVSREKKESFPLTVTSAQKNPTAFYLCASSIVQESQETQYFGPGTRLLVL.

The CDR3 nucleotides read TGTGCCACCAGCCCAGAGCAGTTCGGGGGGTCGAACACCGGGGAGCTGTTTTTT. This codes for CATSPEQFGGSNTGELFF. The chain links TRBV15 to TRBJ2-2; TRBD2 agrees at 7 bases. The germline CDR1 and CDR2 sequences are LNHNV and YYDKDF (reference sequence). Trimming cost V 5 bases and J 0 bases; bases outside gene matches: 12. The CDR3 loop spans 18 amino acids. Full variable domain (missing parts from reference TRBV15 and TRBJ2-2): DAMVIQNPRYQVTQFGKPVTLSCSQTLNHNVMYWYQQKSSQAPKLLFHYYDKDFNNEADTPDNFQSRRPNTSFCFLDIRSPGLGDTAMYLCATSPEQFGGSNTGELFFGEGSRLTVL.

This clone was seen a handful of times. This chain connects TRBV18 to TRBJ1-6; 7 bases fit TRBD1. The CDR3 length is 14 residues. Germline V gene sequence: CDR1 KGHSH, CDR2 LQKENI. With 3 bases clipped from V and 10 bases from J, the junction kept 6 bases outside the gene matches. This chain's CDR3 is CASSPEAQGSPLHF. DNA of the CDR3: TGTGCCAGCTCACCCGAAGCACAGGGGTCACCCCTCCACTTT.

V and J are TRBV18 and TRBJ2-7; D gene ambiguous. The germline V and J ends were trimmed by 3 bases and 2 bases, with 26 bases remaining between them. This CDR3 spans 19 amino acids. Germline CDR1 and CDR2: KGHSH and LQKENI. The CDR3 DNA sequence: TGTGCCAGCTCACCCCGCCTGGGCGCGTTAGAAGGCTTCGCCTACGAGCAGTACTTC. Protein product: CASSPRLGALEGFAYEQYF.

The rearrangement joins TRBV5-1 to TRBJ2-7, with 9 bases lining up with TRBD1. Germline CDR1 is SGHRS and CDR2 is YFSETQ. V lost 2 bases to trimming and J lost 6 bases; unmatched junction nucleotides: 9. The CDR3 sequence is 15 residues long. The CDR3 DNA reads TGCGCCAGCAGCTTCTCCCGGGACAGGGTTCCCGAGCAGTACTTC. It encodes CASSFSRDRVPEQYF.

The rearrangement links TRBV2 to TRBJ2-7; TRBD1 matches 9 bases. The CDR3 is 13 amino acids. Germline trimming cut 6 bases from V and 2 bases from J; bases unmatched to any gene: 2. Germline V gene lookup returns CDR1 SNHLY and CDR2 FYNNEI. The CDR3 nucleotides are TGTGCCAGCAGCCGGGACAGGGCCTACGAGCAGTACTTC. Translation: CASSRDRAYEQYF.

The chain uses TRBV4-1 and TRBJ2-7; 9 positions agree with TRBD2. The CDR3 runs to 18 residues. V lost 0 bases to trimming and J lost 2 bases; unmatched junction nucleotides: 11. From germline, CDR1 is MGHRA and CDR2 YSYEKL. CDR3 coding DNA: TGCGCCAGCAGCCAAGATCGTAATCCTAGCGGGGCACCCTACGAGCAGTACTTC. It specifies CASSQDRNPSGAPYEQYF.

V is TRBV6-5 and J is TRBJ2-3; the D gene is possibly TRBD1 (5 bases). Germline loops: CDR1 MNHEY, CDR2 SVGAGI. The CDR3 has 13 residues. V lost 5 bases, J lost 1 base, and 7 bases lay in between. The CDR3 loop reads CASSTQGTDTQYF. CDR3 coding DNA: TGTGCCAGCAGTACACAGGGCACAGATACGCAGTATTTT.

This sequence joins TRBV27 and TRBJ2-5, with TRBD2 as a possible D gene (5 bases). V lost 5 bases to trimming and J lost 1 base, with 14 bases between them. The CDR3 covers 15 residues. Germline lookup yields CDR1 MNHEY and CDR2 SMNVEV (reference sequence). The DNA for the CDR3 is TGTGCCAGCAGTCCCCTGAGTGCGGGCCAAGAGACCCAGTACTTC. It encodes CASSPLSAGQETQYF.

V and J are TRBV7-9 and TRBJ2-5; no reliable D call. The V gene's germline CDR1 is SEHNR and CDR2 FQNEAQ (reference sequence). V dropped 2 bases and J dropped 2 bases, with 9 bases sitting between them. The CDR3 length is 14 residues. In DNA, the CDR3 is TGTGCCAGCAGCTTAAACAGCAATCAAGAGACCCAGTACTTC. Translation gives CASSLNSNQETQYF.

This clone showed up just once. The chain uses TRBV19 and TRBJ2-5; 8 positions match TRBD2. Trimming took 6 bases from V and 6 from J; bases not matched to a gene: 15. Germline V gene lookup returns CDR1 LNHDA and CDR2 SQIVND (reference sequence). The CDR3 loop spans 16 amino acids. Written as DNA, the CDR3 is TGTGCCAGTAGCCCCGCCGGGACTAGTATTAGGAAGACCCAGTACTTC. Protein product: CASSPAGTSIRKTQYF.

The chain links TRBV5-5 to TRBJ1-1; D is uncertain. V shed 1 base and J shed 11 bases, with 9 bases lying between them. This CDR3 is built from 11 residues. Germline loops: CDR1 SGHKS, CDR2 YYEKEE (reference sequence). The CDR3 sequence is CASSLSREAFF. DNA of the CDR3: TGTGCCAGCAGCTTGAGCCGAGAGGCTTTCTTT.

The rearrangement links TRBV7-9 to TRBJ2-7; D uncertain. The CDR3 has 12 amino acids. V lost 3 bases, J lost 1 base, and 4 bases lay in between. Germline V gives CDR1 SEHNR, CDR2 FQNEAQ (reference sequence). The CDR3 sequence: CASSFNSYEQYF. The DNA for the CDR3 is TGTGCCAGCAGCTTCAATTCCTACGAGCAGTACTTC.